This TCR beta chain was observed in a study of shared clonotypes between healthy human individuals. Findings of the study overall: Investigators expected sequencing depth to affect clonotype sharing among donors. Generation probability values for non-shared clonotypes were lower than those for clonotypes shared by all four donors.

Replicate PCRs for sorted subsets used around 200 ng DNA; this equaled 25,000 to 30,000 T cell genomes. Libraries were prepared by immunoSEQ multiplex PCR; TCRdb keeps only in-frame clonotypes and omits some of them. The sample shows 800,000 or so clones, about 96% of them seen only once. Terminally differentiated effector memory CD45RA+ cells were excluded from the naive CD8 cells, which were CD45RO-negative and positively selected for CCR7. Healthy adults negative for HIV, lacking recent acute infections or vaccinations, served as donors. With respect to this clone: Its antigen is unidentified.

The origin of this receptor is a man aged 25 to 45 in good health. Input material: naive CD8+ T cells sorted from blood.

The CDR3 loop reads CASSEIGTVYGYTF. The CDR3 DNA reads as TGTGCCAGCAGTGAAATAGGGACAGTCTATGGCTACACCTTC. The chain combines TRBV6-1 with TRBJ1-2; 7 bases map to TRBD1. CDR1 and CDR2 from the germline V gene are MNHNS and SASEGT. CDR3 length: 14 residues. After removal of 2 bases from V and 4 bases from J, the junction contained 4 bases not matched to a gene.